This entry lists 28 T cell receptor beta chains sequenced from one sample in a study of OX40 agonist ivuxolimab in advanced cancers. Only in-frame clones appear in the TCRdb table, and some are missing; sequencing was by immunoSEQ multiplex PCR. The repertoire holds roughly 70,000 clones, with 85% as singletons. This specimen was CD4+ or CD8+ T cells sorted from blood, taken in a trial of the OX40 agonist ivuxolimab. These receptors were collected from an adult with an advanced solid tumor such as melanoma, head and neck, liver or kidney cancer.

The count of this clone is one. The rearrangement uses TRBV30 and TRBJ2-3; the D gene is possibly TRBD2 (7 bases). Trimming left V 0 bases short and J 4 bases short, with 11 bases between. There are 14 residues in the CDR3. The germline V gene has CDR1 GTSNPN and CDR2 SVGIG (reference sequence). Here the CDR3 reads CAWSVRGGADTQYF. The CDR3, as DNA: TGTGCCTGGAGTGTACGAGGGGGGGCAGATACGCAGTATTTT. The full variable domain, its missing parts supplied by reference TRBV30 and TRBJ2-3, is SQTIHQWPATLVQPVGSPLSLECTVEGTSNPNLYWYRQAAGRGLQLLFYSVGIGQISSEVPQNLSASRPQDRQFILSSKKLLLSDSGFYLCAWSVRGGADTQYFGPGTRLTVL.

The chain links TRBV2 to TRBJ1-6, with no clear D. Deletions cut 1 base from V and 5 bases from J, with 9 bases between. Germline CDR1 is SNHLY and CDR2 is FYNNEI. The CDR3 is made up of 15 amino acids. Here the CDR3 DNA reads TGTGCCAGCAGTGAAGAGTGGCAGGATAATTCACCCCTCCACTTT. Its protein is CASSEEWQDNSPLHF. Based on the CDR3 plus reference TRBV2 and TRBJ1-6, the full variable domain is EPEVTQTPSHQVTQMGQEVILRCVPISNHLYFYWYRQILGQKVEFLVSFYNNEISEKSEIFDDQFSVERPDGSNFTLKIRSTKLEDSAMYFCASSEEWQDNSPLHFGNGTRLTVT.

This chain joins TRBV18 and TRBJ1-4; D ambiguous. Trimming took off 3 bases at V and 3 bases at J, with 11 bases between the two ends. Germline V gene lookup returns CDR1 KGHSH and CDR2 LQKENI. CDR3 length: 15 amino acids. CDR3 protein: CASSPQSGANEKLFF. The CDR3 nucleotides are TGTGCCAGCTCACCGCAATCTGGGGCTAATGAAAAACTGTTTTTT. Using reference TRBV18 and TRBJ1-4 for the parts outside the CDR3, the full variable domain is NAGVMQNPRHLVRRRGQEARLRCSPMKGHSHVYWYRQLPEEGLKFMVYLQKENIIDESGMPKERFSAEFPKEGPSILRIQQVVRGDSAAYFCASSPQSGANEKLFFGSGTQLSVL.

This chain's CDR3 is CASSPPSWNTEAFF. The CDR3 nucleotides read TGTGCCAGCTCACCCCCCTCTTGGAACACTGAAGCTTTCTTT. This chain joins TRBV18 and TRBJ1-1; the D is unclear. The germline V and J ends were trimmed by 3 bases and 1 base, with 9 bases remaining between them. Germline V gives CDR1 KGHSH, CDR2 LQKENI. The CDR3 loop spans 14 amino acids.

The J gene is TRBJ2-1, the V gene TRBV7-6; 10 bases match TRBD1. From germline, CDR1 is SGHVS and CDR2 FNYEAQ. V shed 5 bases and J 6 bases; nucleotides not matched to a gene: 7. The CDR3 loop spans 15 amino acids. CDR3 coding DNA: TGTGCCAGCAGCCCGGACAGGGGGTTCCTCAATGAGCAGTTCTTC. Protein sequence: CASSPDRGFLNEQFF.

This sequence joins TRBV18 and TRBJ2-1; D call uncertain. The CDR3 runs to 13 residues. Per germline, CDR1 KGHSH and CDR2 LQKENI. Trimming cost V 2 bases and J 3 bases, with 5 bases left between them. CDR3 sequence: CASSPNNYNEQFF. CDR3 DNA sequence: TGTGCCAGCTCACCAAACAACTACAATGAGCAGTTCTTC.

This chain joins TRBV10-1 and TRBJ2-7; D possibly corresponds to TRBD1 (5 bases). The CDR3 spans 14 residues. Trimming left V 10 bases short and J 2 bases short, with 18 bases between. Looked up from germline, CDR1 is WNHNN and CDR2 is SYGVQD (reference sequence). Here the CDR3 reads CATRPGTGPYEQYF. The CDR3 DNA reads TGCGCCACCAGACCCGGTACAGGCCCCTACGAGCAGTACTTC.

This clone was observed once. The V call is TRBV14, the J call TRBJ2-7; D may correspond to TRBD1 or TRBD2 (5 bases each). Trimming cost V 4 bases and J 3 bases, with 13 bases left between them. CDR3 length equals 14 residues. Germline assignment: CDR1 SGHDN and CDR2 FVKESK. This CDR3 reads CASSRRGGGYEQYF. CDR3 sequence (DNA): TGTGCCAGCAGCCGCCGAGGTGGGGGCTACGAGCAGTACTTC.

The sample holds one count of this clone. The CDR3: CASSGDRLVGNYGYTF. The CDR3 DNA is TGTGCCAGCAGTGGGGACCGGTTGGTTGGAAACTATGGCTACACCTTC. The rearrangement joins TRBV6-1 to TRBJ1-2; possibly TRBD1 for D (5 bases). V was shortened by 4 bases and J by 2 bases, with 17 bases between the two germline ends. Germline loops: CDR1 MNHNS, CDR2 SASEGT. The CDR3 length is 16 residues.

The chain uses TRBV5-1 and TRBJ1-5; D might be TRBD1 (6 bases). Looked up from germline, CDR1 is SGHRS and CDR2 is YFSETQ. This CDR3 contains 16 residues. The V end lost 4 bases, the J end lost 5 bases, and 19 bases lay between the germline ends. The CDR3 nucleotides are TGCGCCAGCAGCCCGGGGGCGGGATGGAATGATCAGCCCCAGCATTTT. It yields the protein CASSPGAGWNDQPQHF.

This clone was observed once. The chain carries TRBV4-1 and TRBJ1-1; 12 nucleotides line up with TRBD1. The V gene end was trimmed by 0 bases and the J gene end by 11 bases; junction bases not matched to a gene: 13. The CDR3 extends over 17 amino acids. CDR1 is MGHRA, CDR2 YSYEKL, per germline. The DNA of the CDR3 is TGCGCCAGCAGCCAAGATAGTGGAAGGGACAGGGGGCTTGTTGCTTTCTTT. It is translated as CASSQDSGRDRGLVAFF.

The J gene is TRBJ2-3, the V gene TRBV30; no clear D gene. The germline gives CDR1 GTSNPN, CDR2 SVGIG (reference sequence). This CDR3 region has 13 residues. V was cut by 7 bases and J by 1 base, with 12 bases left in between. This CDR3 is CALVVVGTDTQYF. CDR3 in DNA: TGTGCCTTAGTTGTGGTGGGCACAGATACGCAGTATTTT.

About this clone: The same CDR3 can be traced to other DNA sequences in this sample. This chain uses TRBV7-2 with TRBJ1-3; D not resolved. The CDR3 spans 13 residues. Germline V gene lookup returns CDR1 SGHTA and CDR2 FQGNSA. V dropped 1 base and J dropped 4 bases, with 5 bases sitting between them. CDR3 DNA: TGTGCCAGCAGCTTAGTTGAGGGAAACACCATATATTTT. Translation gives CASSLVEGNTIYF.

The chain recombines TRBV10-2 with TRBJ2-1; possible D gene TRBD2, 5 bases. The ends were cut back, 10 bases at V and 8 bases at J, with 21 bases in the middle. The CDR3 has 14 residues. Germline CDR1 reads WSHSY; CDR2 reads SAAADI. CDR3 DNA sequence: TGCGCCACGAGCGCAGTCGACTATCCCGATGAGCAGTTCTTC. Its protein product is CATSAVDYPDEQFF.

This rearrangement joins TRBV19 to TRBJ1-2; D might be TRBD1 (5 bases). The CDR3 spans 14 residues. The germline CDR1 and CDR2 sequences are LNHDA and SQIVND (reference sequence). V lost 6 bases, J lost 2 bases, and 13 bases lay in between. CDR3 DNA: TGTGCCAGTAGGGGACTAGACAGCAACTATGGCTACACCTTC. Amino acid sequence: CASRGLDSNYGYTF.

V is TRBV7-9 and J is TRBJ2-3; possibly TRBD1 or TRBD2 for D (5 bases each). In germline, CDR1 is SEHNR, CDR2 FQNEAQ (reference sequence). The V and J ends lost 1 base and 7 bases respectively, with 12 bases between them. This CDR3 is built from 14 residues. CDR3: CASSLVGRLHTQYF. CDR3 nucleotide sequence: TGTGCCAGCAGCTTAGTGGGACGGCTACATACGCAGTATTTT.

V usage is TRBV6-1 and J usage is TRBJ2-5, with TRBD2 matching over 9 bases. The CDR3 consists of 14 residues. The germline V gene has CDR1 MNHNS and CDR2 SASEGT. J was trimmed by 1 base and V by 6 bases; bases with no gene match: 3. The DNA of the CDR3 is TGTGCCAGCAGCGGCGGGGGGGCCCAAGAGACCCAGTACTTC. Amino acid sequence: CASSGGGAQETQYF.

The chain carries TRBV2 and TRBJ1-1; D not resolved. The CDR3 length is 14 residues. The V end was cut by 3 bases, the J end by 1 base, with 9 bases between. Looked up from germline, CDR1 is SNHLY and CDR2 is FYNNEI. The CDR3 DNA reads TGTGCCAGCAGTGATCGGTTTTCGAACACTGAAGCTTTCTTT. Translating gives CASSDRFSNTEAFF.

This chain uses TRBV5-1 with TRBJ1-1, with D maybe TRBD1 (6 bases). The V and J ends lost 0 bases and 3 bases respectively, with 12 bases between them. The CDR3 runs 15 residues. Germline values: CDR1 SGHRS, CDR2 YFSETQ. The CDR3 DNA reads TGCGCCAGCAGCTTGGTGTGGGGGGCGGACACTGAAGCTTTCTTT. The encoded protein is CASSLVWGADTEAFF.

The chain is built from TRBV14 and TRBJ1-1; no definite D call. The CDR3 contains 12 residues. Germline CDR1 reads SGHDN; CDR2 reads FVKESK. The V end lost 1 base, the J end lost 10 bases, and 10 bases lay between the germline ends. This CDR3 is CASSQGATSAFF. DNA of the CDR3: TGTGCCAGCAGCCAAGGGGCAACTTCAGCTTTCTTT.

The rearrangement joins TRBV21-1 to TRBJ2-7; the D segment call TRBD2 is taken from the table without a DNA check. TRBV21-1 constitutes a pseudogene. This CDR3 contains 18 residues. CDR3 nucleotides: TGTGCCAGCAGCTCTTCCGGGACTAGCGGGTTTTTTATCTACGAGCAGTACTTC. It codes for CASSSSGTSGFFIYEQYF.

V gene TRBV23-1 combines with J gene TRBJ1-2; no definite D call. TRBV23-1 is recorded as an ORF, its role being uncertain. V lost 4 bases, J lost 12 bases, and 21 bases lay in between. The CDR3 extends over 14 amino acids. Written as DNA, the CDR3 is TGCGCCAGCAGTCCCGGAGGTGGGATTAACGAGGACACCTTC. Protein: CASSPGGGINEDTF.

The chain has TRBV28 and TRBJ2-7; D assignment may be TRBD1 or TRBD2 (6 bases each). V lost 10 bases, J lost 0 bases, and 16 bases lay in between. Germline assignment: CDR1 MDHEN and CDR2 SYDVKM. The CDR3 has 14 amino acids. The CDR3 is CATGRGGTSYEQYF. In DNA form, the CDR3 reads TGTGCCACCGGGAGAGGGGGGACCTCCTACGAGCAGTACTTC. The complete variable domain, with remaining parts taken from reference TRBV28 and TRBJ2-7, reads DVKVTQSSRYLVKRTGEKVFLECVQDMDHENMFWYRQDPGLGLRLIYFSYDVKMKEKGDIPEGYSVSREKKERFSLILESASTNQTSMYLCATGRGGTSYEQYFGPGTRLTVT.

The rearrangement joins TRBV2 to TRBJ2-6; D call uncertain. This CDR3 is 13 amino acids long. Germline V gene lookup returns CDR1 SNHLY and CDR2 FYNNEI. V was trimmed by 6 bases and J by 4 bases, leaving 7 bases between them. The CDR3 bases are TGTGCCAGCAGCTCCACAGGGGCCAACGTCCTGACTTTC. Protein: CASSSTGANVLTF.

The chain recombines TRBV19 with TRBJ2-7; 8 nucleotides align to TRBD2. The germline V gene has CDR1 LNHDA and CDR2 SQIVND (reference sequence). The CDR3 runs to 14 residues. The ends lost 5 bases at V and 0 bases at J; junction bases unmatched: 3. CDR3 nucleotide sequence: TGTGCCAGTAGTCGTAGCGGGAACTCCTACGAGCAGTACTTC. Amino acid sequence: CASSRSGNSYEQYF.

The rearrangement links TRBV4-1 to TRBJ2-4, with D uncertain. CDR1 MGHRA and CDR2 YSYEKL come from the germline V gene. Trimming left V 7 bases short and J 0 bases short, with 10 bases between. There are 14 residues in the CDR3. The CDR3 reads CASTTVGAKNIQYF. Written as DNA, the CDR3 is TGCGCCAGCACTACGGTCGGAGCCAAAAACATTCAGTACTTC.

This chain uses TRBV7-2 with TRBJ2-7; TRBD2 matches at 9 bases. Germline loops: CDR1 SGHTA, CDR2 FQGNSA. The trim removed 5 bases at V and 7 bases at J, leaving 12 bases unmatched. This CDR3 comprises 15 residues. CDR3 in DNA: TGTGCCAGCAGCGCACGGGCGGGAGGGTCGGAAGAGCAGTACTTC. Protein sequence: CASSARAGGSEEQYF.

The chain has TRBV5-5 and TRBJ1-1; tentative D call: TRBD1 (5 bases). V lost 3 bases, J lost 4 bases, and 13 bases lay in between. CDR1 is SGHKS and CDR2 is YYEKEE in the germline V gene (reference sequence). This CDR3 comprises 14 residues. The chain's CDR3 is CASSWQVGATEAFF. CDR3 nucleotide sequence: TGTGCCAGCAGCTGGCAGGTCGGGGCCACTGAAGCTTTCTTT.